This TCR beta chain was retrieved from a study of blood T cells in healthy people across ages. Overall study findings and caveats: Investigators treated diversity estimates from one million T cells as underestimates. Naive and antigen-experienced cells were not separated, limiting conclusive comparison.

V was clipped by 2 bases and J by 11 bases; unmatched bases: 11. Germline V gene sequence: CDR1 DFQATT, CDR2 SNEGSKA (reference sequence). The CDR3 runs to 14 residues. In regard to this clonotype: Its matching antigen is unknown.

Roughly 10 milliliters of peripheral blood were drawn from each donor into EDTA-treated tubes. Primers used in a second PCR of about 7 to 11 cycles were a sample-barcoded 5' primer and a J-beta primer mix. A single record per CDR3 protein comes from TCRdb applying MiXCR to the 5' RACE reads. The sample records under 2,000,000 distinct CDR3 sequences, approximately 50% being singletons. This sequence was found in a woman aged 35 to 49 in good health. The sample consisted of blood. This chain connects TRBV20-1 to TRBJ1-1; TRBD1 matches at 10 bases. CDR3 in amino acids: CSARRPGTGAVAFF. CDR3 DNA: TGCAGTGCTAGACGTCCCGGGACAGGGGCGGTGGCTTTCTTT.